This passage covers 30 T cell receptor beta chains from one sample sequenced in a study of beta chain features in type 1 diabetes. Expressed TCRB transcripts were sequenced after all isolated RNA was converted to cDNA. Clones were read by immunoSEQ multiplex PCR, and TCRdb kept only the in-frame ones, dropping some. The sample yields 240,000 or so clones, over 65% seen once. Sequenced material: naive CD4+ T cells from blood. The source of these receptors is a man between 25 and 39 years old in good health.

The rearrangement uses TRBV7-8 and TRBJ1-4; no firm D call. Germline assignment: CDR1 SGHVS and CDR2 FQNEAQ. V lost 5 bases to trimming and J lost 8 bases, with 9 bases between them. This CDR3 is built from 12 residues. The CDR3 reads CASSPQREKLFF. The CDR3, as DNA: TGTGCCAGCAGCCCTCAAAGGGAAAAACTGTTTTTT.

The chain uses TRBV15 and TRBJ2-5; 11 bases map to TRBD2. Per the germline V gene, CDR1 is LNHNV and CDR2 is YYDKDF (reference sequence). Trimming cost V 4 bases and J 4 bases; bases outside gene matches: 11. The CDR3 spans 17 residues. The CDR3 DNA is TGTGCCACCAGCATGGAACTAGCGGGAGCTTTAAGAGAGACCCAGTACTTC. This translates into CATSMELAGALRETQYF.

The table lists this clone with a few counts. The chain combines TRBV29-1 with TRBJ1-2, with unresolved D. V was pared by 1 base and J by 4 bases, with 13 bases between. The CDR3 has 14 amino acids. Germline V gene data show CDR1 as SQVTM and CDR2 as ANQGSEA. CDR3 in DNA: TGCAGCGTTGAAGTAGAAGGCCCCGTCTATGGCTACACCTTC. This sequence encodes CSVEVEGPVYGYTF.

CDR3 DNA: TGCAGTGCCACCGACAGGGGGCTCAATTTCTTC. Its protein product is CSATDRGLNFF. The chain couples TRBV20-1 to TRBJ2-1, with 10 positions matching TRBD1. V lost 6 bases to trimming and J lost 16 bases; unmatched junction nucleotides: 9. The CDR3 consists of 11 residues. Germline-derived CDR1 and CDR2 are DFQATT and SNEGSKA (reference sequence).

The gene calls are TRBV5-4 and TRBJ1-2; D not resolved. With 4 bases removed from V and 5 bases from J, the gap between germline ends came to 18 bases. This CDR3 spans 15 amino acids. Germline V gene sequence: CDR1 SGHNT, CDR2 YYREEE (reference sequence). CDR3 nucleotide sequence: TGTGCCAGCAGCCCCGAACTTAGCACGGTGTATGGCTACACCTTC. Amino acids: CASSPELSTVYGYTF.

The V gene is TRBV23-1, the J gene TRBJ2-7, with D hard to call. TRBV23-1 is reported as an ORF; its role is uncertain. V lost 8 bases and J lost 12, with 14 bases in between. This CDR3 is 10 amino acids long. The CDR3 here is CASEDTVGYF. CDR3 sequence (DNA): TGCGCCAGCGAAGACACTGTGGGGTACTTC.

This chain joins TRBV5-1 and TRBJ2-3; D uncertain. V was pared by 4 bases and J by 2 bases, with 11 bases between. Germline loops: CDR1 SGHRS, CDR2 YFSETQ. This CDR3 has 14 amino acids. CDR3 nucleotide sequence: TGCGCCAGCAGCCAAATTAGAGACACAGATACGCAGTATTTT. Protein sequence: CASSQIRDTDTQYF.

There are a few counts of this clone. The chain has TRBV15 and TRBJ2-1; D gene uncertain. CDR3 length: 15 residues. V was trimmed by 0 bases and J by 4 bases, leaving 10 bases between them. From germline, CDR1 is LNHNV and CDR2 YYDKDF (reference sequence). CDR3 bases: TGTGCCACCAGCAGAGACGCAGCAACGTACAATGAGCAGTTCTTC. Its translation is CATSRDAATYNEQFF.

V and J are TRBV15 and TRBJ2-5, with D perhaps matching TRBD1 (5 bases). The CDR3 is 15 residues long. The V end lost 0 bases, the J end lost 3 bases, and 11 bases lay between the germline ends. Looked up from germline, CDR1 is LNHNV and CDR2 is YYDKDF (reference sequence). CDR3 protein: CATSRDLLGEETQYF. CDR3 bases: TGTGCCACCAGCAGAGATCTGTTAGGGGAAGAGACCCAGTACTTC.

CDR3: CATKGGDRGHQPQHF. CDR3 bases: TGCGCCACCAAAGGGGGGGACAGGGGGCATCAGCCCCAGCATTTT. V is TRBV23-1 and J is TRBJ1-5, with 12 bases aligning to TRBD1. TRBV23-1 is an ORF for which the function is uncertain. The CDR3 loop spans 15 amino acids. V lost 10 bases to trimming and J lost 5 bases; unmatched junction nucleotides: 9.

The chain carries TRBV29-1 and TRBJ2-1; weak D call: TRBD2 (6 bases). The CDR3 is made up of 14 amino acids. Germline CDR1 and CDR2: SQVTM and ANQGSEA. V was shortened by 7 bases and J by 5 bases, with 18 bases between the two germline ends. The CDR3 nucleotides read TGCAGCGGCGACCGCGGGACTGGGAACAATGAGCAGTTCTTC. It translates to CSGDRGTGNNEQFF.

This clone was observed a few times. The chain links TRBV29-1 to TRBJ2-5; D is ambiguous. The CDR3 runs to 13 residues. CDR1 is SQVTM and CDR2 is ANQGSEA in the germline V gene. Trimming left V 4 bases short and J 2 bases short, with 11 bases between. CDR3 region: CSVVVTVQETQYF. The CDR3 DNA reads as TGCAGCGTTGTCGTCACTGTTCAAGAGACCCAGTACTTC.

The V call is TRBV29-1, the J call TRBJ2-1, with D possibly matching TRBD1 (6 bases). CDR3 length: 14 residues. Germline V gene sequence: CDR1 SQVTM, CDR2 ANQGSEA. With 4 bases removed from V and 0 bases from J, the gap between germline ends came to 10 bases. CDR3 nucleotides: TGCAGCGTTGGACAGGCAAACTCCTACAATGAGCAGTTCTTC. It codes for CSVGQANSYNEQFF.

The chain carries TRBV7-2 and TRBJ2-1; D is undetermined. Germline values: CDR1 SGHTA, CDR2 FQGNSA. This CDR3 is 16 amino acids long. V lost 3 bases and J lost 0, with 12 bases in between. CDR3 nucleotide sequence: TGTGCCAGCAGCTTCACTTCTGTGCCCTCCTACAATGAGCAGTTCTTC. Translation: CASSFTSVPSYNEQFF.

The table lists this clone with a few counts. The gene calls are TRBV9 and TRBJ2-1, with D hard to call. Germline loops: CDR1 SGDLS, CDR2 YYNGEE. The CDR3 is made up of 16 amino acids. V lost 0 bases and J lost 4, with 14 bases in between. CDR3 sequence reads: CASSVATGSKYNEQFF. CDR3 DNA: TGTGCCAGCAGCGTAGCCACTGGAAGTAAGTACAATGAGCAGTTCTTC.

J is TRBJ2-7 and V is TRBV29-1; no clear D gene. The V end lost 3 bases, the J end lost 1 base, and 10 bases lay between the germline ends. The CDR3 sequence is 13 residues long. CDR1 is SQVTM and CDR2 is ANQGSEA in the germline V gene. The DNA for the CDR3 is TGCAGCGTTGAGACCTCCAAATCCTACGAGCAGTACTTC. Translating it yields CSVETSKSYEQYF.

This clone has just a few counts. In DNA form, the CDR3 reads TGTGCCAGCAGCTTGTCAGGGGGCAATCAGCCCCAGCATTTT. It is translated as CASSLSGGNQPQHF. V usage is TRBV7-9 and J usage is TRBJ1-5; maybe TRBD1 (6 bases). Trimming removed 3 bases at V and 2 bases at J, with 8 bases between. The CDR3 sequence is 14 residues long. Germline V gene sequence: CDR1 SEHNR, CDR2 FQNEAQ (reference sequence).

The V gene is TRBV27, the J gene TRBJ2-1; D uncertain. Germline loops: CDR1 MNHEY, CDR2 SMNVEV (reference sequence). The CDR3 consists of 11 residues. Between the trimmed V and J ends, which lost 2 bases and 6 bases, there was a span of 2 bases. The CDR3 spells CASSLGNEQFF. CDR3 nucleotides: TGTGCCAGCAGTTTAGGCAATGAGCAGTTCTTC.

This chain links TRBV4-3 with TRBJ2-1; D remains unclear. CDR3 length: 15 residues. The germline V gene encodes CDR1 LGHNA and CDR2 YSLEER. Trimming cost V 0 bases and J 3 bases, with 9 bases left between them. Written as DNA, the CDR3 is TGCGCCAGCAGCCAAGATAGTACAGTCTACAATGAGCAGTTCTTC. This sequence encodes CASSQDSTVYNEQFF.

The V call is TRBV5-6, the J call TRBJ2-7; D unresolved. The CDR3 loop spans 13 amino acids. Germline V gene sequence: CDR1 SGHDT, CDR2 YYEEEE. The V gene lost 2 bases and the J gene lost 5 bases, with 11 bases spanning the gap. The CDR3 nucleotides are TGTGCCAGCAGCTTCCCTGGCACCGACGAGCAGTACTTC. Residues: CASSFPGTDEQYF.

The chain is built from TRBV29-1 and TRBJ1-2, with TRBD1 identical over 8 bases. The V segment lost 6 bases and the J segment 5 bases; nucleotides outside the gene matches: 8. Germline V gene lookup returns CDR1 SQVTM and CDR2 ANQGSEA. The CDR3 contains 13 residues. The CDR3 loop reads CSVAANRGYGYTF. In DNA, the CDR3 is TGCAGCGTGGCGGCCAACAGGGGGTATGGCTACACCTTC.

In this sample, this clone turned up a few times. The J gene is TRBJ1-1, the V gene TRBV29-1, with D hard to call. Germline V gene lookup returns CDR1 SQVTM and CDR2 ANQGSEA. Trimming pared 3 bases from V and 10 bases from J, leaving 9 bases between. CDR3 length: 10 residues. This CDR3 reads CSVDKPAAFF. The CDR3 DNA sequence: TGCAGCGTTGATAAACCTGCAGCTTTCTTT.

In this sample, this clone turned up once. The chain is built from TRBV12-5 and TRBJ2-5; D gene ambiguous. The CDR3 length is 13 residues. Germline V gives CDR1 LGHNT, CDR2 FRNRAP. V lost 5 bases and J 7 bases, leaving 14 bases between the germline ends. Here the CDR3 reads CASGPPVPGTQYF. The CDR3 DNA reads as TGTGCTAGTGGTCCCCCGGTGCCGGGGACCCAGTACTTC.

This chain connects TRBV29-1 to TRBJ2-3, with D perhaps TRBD1 or TRBD2 (6 bases each). The V gene lost 7 bases and the J gene lost 2 bases, with 16 bases spanning the gap. The CDR3 is 14 amino acids. The germline CDR1 and CDR2 sequences are SQVTM and ANQGSEA. This CDR3 reads CSGGAFQITDTQYF. CDR3 sequence (DNA): TGCAGCGGGGGGGCTTTTCAAATCACAGATACGCAGTATTTT.

This rearrangement joins TRBV11-2 to TRBJ2-4; no clear D. The CDR3 is 15 amino acids. The V gene's germline CDR1 is SGHAT and CDR2 FQNNGV. Trimming removed 3 bases from V and 0 bases from J, with 9 bases in between. The CDR3 reads CASSFQRLAKNIQYF. In DNA, the CDR3 is TGTGCCAGCAGCTTTCAGCGCCTAGCCAAAAACATTCAGTACTTC.

The chain links TRBV5-6 to TRBJ2-5; TRBD2 matches at 9 bases. The CDR3 consists of 15 residues. The junction had 5 bases not matched to a gene; V was cut back by 0 bases and J by 5 bases. Germline loops: CDR1 SGHDT, CDR2 YYEEEE. The CDR3 spells CASSLAFAGGETQYF. CDR3 bases: TGTGCCAGCAGCTTGGCCTTCGCGGGAGGGGAGACCCAGTACTTC.

Only a few counts were recorded for this clone. CDR3 sequence reads: CSVGRRVEVETQYF. CDR3 DNA: TGCAGCGTTGGGCGCAGGGTGGAGGTAGAGACCCAGTACTTC. The chain has TRBV29-1 and TRBJ2-5; TRBD1 or TRBD2 may be the D gene (5 bases each). The CDR3 is made up of 14 amino acids. V was shortened by 4 bases and J by 4 bases, with 16 bases between the two germline ends. The germline gives CDR1 SQVTM, CDR2 ANQGSEA.

The chain recombines TRBV6-5 with TRBJ1-6, with TRBD1 matching over 7 bases. CDR1 is MNHEY and CDR2 is SVGAGI in the germline V gene. The V and J ends lost 8 bases and 5 bases, in that order; junction bases with no gene match: 6. The CDR3 consists of 14 residues. CDR3 DNA: TGTGCCAGCGGCCGGACAGGTGATAATTCACCCCTCCACTTT. Translating gives CASGRTGDNSPLHF.

V is TRBV29-1 and J is TRBJ1-2; possible D gene TRBD1, 5 bases. V shed 4 bases and J shed 6 bases, with 15 bases lying between them. The CDR3 is made up of 13 amino acids. Looked up from germline, CDR1 is SQVTM and CDR2 is ANQGSEA. CDR3: CSVGGRARDGYTF. CDR3 sequence (DNA): TGCAGCGTTGGCGGCAGGGCAAGGGATGGCTACACCTTC.

The chain employs TRBV30 and TRBJ2-5, with D hard to call. V was cut by 2 bases and J by 5 bases, with 12 bases left in between. From germline, CDR1 is GTSNPN and CDR2 SVGIG (reference sequence). The CDR3 has 13 residues. CDR3 DNA sequence: TGTGCCTGGAGTCTTTTTAGACGGGAGACCCAGTACTTC. It codes for CAWSLFRRETQYF.